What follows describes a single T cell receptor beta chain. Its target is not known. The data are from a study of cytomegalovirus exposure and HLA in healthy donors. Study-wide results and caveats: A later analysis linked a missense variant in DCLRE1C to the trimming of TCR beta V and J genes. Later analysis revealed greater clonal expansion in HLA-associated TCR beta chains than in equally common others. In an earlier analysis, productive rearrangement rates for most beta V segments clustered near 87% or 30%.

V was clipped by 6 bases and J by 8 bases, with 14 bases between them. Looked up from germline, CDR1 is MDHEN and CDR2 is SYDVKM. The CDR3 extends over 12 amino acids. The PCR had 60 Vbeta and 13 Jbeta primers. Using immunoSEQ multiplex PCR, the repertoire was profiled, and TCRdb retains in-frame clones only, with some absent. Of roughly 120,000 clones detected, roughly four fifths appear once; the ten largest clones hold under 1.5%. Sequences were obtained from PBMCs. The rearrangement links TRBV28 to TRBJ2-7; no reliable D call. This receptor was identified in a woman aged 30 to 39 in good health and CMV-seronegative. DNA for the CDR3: TGTGCCAGCAGCTCTCTTCGGTTGAAGCAGTACTTC. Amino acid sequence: CASSSLRLKQYF.